A selection of T cell receptor beta chains follows, all from one sample in a study of T cells in Graves' hyperthyroidism and ophthalmopathy. TCRdb analysed the multiplex PCR reads with MiXCR anew, one entry per CDR3 protein. The data hold a few hundred thousand distinct CDR3 sequences, with around 46% observed a single time. Sequenced input: peripheral blood or thyroid tissue (not recorded which). All receptors come from an adult woman with Graves' disease, either hyperthyroidism or ophthalmopathy (not recorded which). Both conserved end residues are part of each CDR3. A D gene is named only where the DNA matches it firmly. Size is stated for part of the rows, as once, few or many counts, or as a class when the clone is expanded.

V	size	J	D	CDR3	DNA
TRBV7-2	NA	TRBJ2-5	NA	CASSSQWQGTQYF	TGTGCCAGCAGCTCTCAATGGCAAGGGACCCAGTACTTC
TRBV30	few	TRBJ1-2	TRBD1	CAWSVRGTVGYGYTF	TGTGCCTGGAGTGTACGGGGGACAGTGGGCTATGGCTACACCTTC
TRBV9	NA	TRBJ1-1	TRBD1	CASSDPQGYTFLWQGVEAFF	TGTGCCAGCAGCGACCCCCAGGGCTACACCTTCTTGTGGCAGGGGGTTGAAGCTTTCTTT
TRBV25-1	NA	TRBJ1-2	NA	CASSDPTAWGYTF	TGTGCCAGCAGTGATCCGACGGCGTGGGGCTACACCTTC
TRBV7-9	once	TRBJ2-7	TRBD1	CASSPDSRSGGYEQYF	TGTGCCAGCAGTCCTGACAGTCGATCAGGGGGCTACGAGCAGTACTTC
TRBV7-2	once	TRBJ2-5	TRBD2	CASSSPNSGKGETQYF	TGTGCCAGCAGCTCCCCGAATAGCGGGAAGGGCGAGACCCAGTACTTC
TRBV10-3	NA	TRBJ1-2	NA	CAIMVENYGYTF	TGTGCCATCATGGTGGAGAACTATGGCTACACCTTC
TRBV18	few	TRBJ2-7	NA	CASSPTAGEQYF	TGTGCCAGCTCACCGACAGCTGGCGAGCAGTACTTC
TRBV7-9	few	TRBJ1-1	NA	CASSSYRVTEAFF	TGTGCCAGCAGCTCATATAGGGTCACTGAAGCTTTCTTT
TRBV20-1	NA	TRBJ1-4	NA	CSARVTGEKLFF	TGCAGTGCTAGGGTGACGGGAGAAAAACTGTTTTTT
TRBV25-1	NA	TRBJ2-5	NA	CASRLTGTQETQYF	TGTGCCAGCAGATTGACAGGGACTCAAGAGACCCAGTACTTC
TRBV7-2	NA	TRBJ1-5	NA	CASSLALGGRFYEHF	TGTGCCAGCAGCTTAGCGCTCGGCGGGAGGTTCTACGAGCATTTT
TRBV2	many	TRBJ1-5	NA	CASSEMVGNQPQHF	TGTGCCAGCAGTGAAATGGTGGGGAATCAGCCCCAGCATTTT
TRBV10-3	NA	TRBJ1-4	NA	CAISELRGRGDEKLFF	TGTGCCATCAGTGAGTTGAGGGGCAGGGGTGATGAAAAACTGTTTTTT
TRBV7-9	NA	TRBJ1-5	NA	CASSTGAGAGDQPQHF	TGTGCCAGCAGCACGGGGGCGGGGGCAGGGGATCAGCCCCAGCATTTT
TRBV2	many	TRBJ2-7	TRBD1	CASRPWTGPTYEQYF	TGTGCCAGCAGGCCCTGGACAGGGCCCACCTACGAGCAGTACTTC
TRBV28	NA	TRBJ1-5	NA	CASSIPKETNQPQHF	TGTGCCAGCAGTATCCCCAAGGAGACTAATCAGCCCCAGCATTTT
TRBV7-2	few	TRBJ1-2	NA	CASRPGGNRWRGYTF	TGCGCCAGCAGGCCCGGAGGGAATCGATGGAGGGGCTACACCTTC
TRBV14	NA	TRBJ2-7	NA	CASSPEGEPLYEQYF	TGTGCCAGCAGCCCCGAAGGGGAGCCGCTCTACGAGCAGTACTTC
TRBV7-3	many	TRBJ2-6	NA	CASSKPPHSGANVLTF	TGTGCCAGCAGCAAACCCCCCCACTCTGGGGCCAACGTCCTGACTTTC
TRBV29-1	NA	TRBJ2-6	NA	CSAGSGANVLTF	TGCAGCGCGGGCAGTGGGGCCAACGTCCTGACTTTC
TRBV7-6	NA	TRBJ1-2	NA	CASSPNSGLYGYTF	TGTGCCAGCAGCCCTAATTCGGGGCTCTATGGCTACACCTTC
TRBV29-1	NA	TRBJ2-7	TRBD2	CSVEDLPPGGEQYF	TGCAGCGTTGAAGATCTTCCCCCGGGAGGCGAGCAGTACTTC
TRBV10-3	many	TRBJ1-2	TRBD1	CAIRTGHNYGYTF	TGTGCCATCCGGACAGGGCATAACTATGGCTACACCTTC
TRBV5-4	many	TRBJ2-7	NA	CASSTTNLHEQYF	TGTGCCAGCAGCACCACCAATCTCCACGAGCAGTACTTC
TRBV5-5	many	TRBJ2-7	TRBD2	CASSKTLAGESYEQYF	TGTGCCAGCAGCAAAACATTAGCGGGAGAGTCCTACGAGCAGTACTTC
TRBV4-3	NA	TRBJ1-6	TRBD1	CASSPRDRLYNSPLHF	TGCGCCAGCAGCCCCCGGGACAGATTGTATAATTCACCCCTCCACTTT
TRBV29-1	NA	TRBJ1-1	NA	CSAGWRNTEAFF	TGCAGCGCGGGGTGGAGAAACACTGAAGCTTTCTTT
TRBV7-9	NA	TRBJ2-3	NA	CASSLIDTQYF	TGTGCCAGCAGCTTGATAGATACGCAGTATTTT
TRBV10-3	NA	TRBJ2-1	NA	CAIKGDTQQFF	TGTGCCATCAAAGGGGATACGCAGCAGTTCTTC
TRBV7-2	NA	TRBJ2-2	NA	CASSSTGQNTGELFF	TGTGCCAGCAGCAGCACGGGACAGAACACCGGGGAGCTGTTTTTT
TRBV10-3	many	TRBJ2-5	TRBD2	CAISGTKGLAGETQYF	TGTGCCATCAGTGGGACTAAGGGACTAGCGGGAGAGACCCAGTACTTC
TRBV2	NA	TRBJ1-4	TRBD1	CASSLGTGGYEKLFF	TGTGCCAGCAGCCTCGGGACAGGGGGTTATGAAAAACTGTTTTTT
TRBV7-9	many	TRBJ2-7	TRBD1	CASSLVRQGGEQYF	TGTGCCAGCAGCTTAGTGCGACAGGGGGGCGAGCAGTACTTC
TRBV7-9	many	TRBJ2-5	TRBD2	CASSFTSGGETQYF	TGTGCCAGCAGCTTTACGAGCGGGGGAGAGACCCAGTACTTC
TRBV4-1	NA	TRBJ2-5	TRBD2	CASSRVWEGRNQYF	TGCGCCAGCAGCAGAGTTTGGGAGGGTAGGAACCAGTACTTC
TRBV5-1	many	TRBJ2-7	TRBD2	CASGREGLDEQYF	TGCGCCAGCGGGCGGGAGGGTCTGGACGAGCAGTACTTC
TRBV27	many	TRBJ2-5	NA	CASSSLGDKETQYF	TGTGCCAGCAGTTCCCTTGGGGATAAAGAGACCCAGTACTTC
TRBV27	many	TRBJ1-5	NA	CASRPGQNNQPQHF	TGTGCCAGCAGACCAGGACAGAACAATCAGCCCCAGCATTTT
TRBV5-1	many	TRBJ1-1	TRBD1	CASSLTGVGPYTEAFF	TGCGCCAGCAGCTTGACAGGGGTAGGGCCATACACTGAAGCTTTCTTT
TRBV7-6	NA	TRBJ2-7	TRBD1	CASSAQGQGHDEQYF	TGTGCCAGCAGCGCCCAGGGACAGGGGCACGACGAGCAGTACTTC
TRBV10-3	many	TRBJ1-5	NA	CAITGDLYNQPQHF	TGTGCCATCACCGGAGACCTTTACAATCAGCCCCAGCATTTT
TRBV5-6	NA	TRBJ2-3	NA	CASSSKTNTWGDTQYF	TGTGCCAGCAGCTCAAAAACTAACACTTGGGGAGATACGCAGTATTTT
TRBV19	many	TRBJ1-1	NA	CASSMRNTEAFF	TGTGCCAGTAGTATGAGAAACACTGAAGCTTTCTTT
TRBV3-1	many	TRBJ2-5	NA	CASSLSGAATQETQYF	TGTGCCAGCAGCCTCTCAGGTGCAGCGACTCAAGAGACCCAGTACTTC
TRBV15	many	TRBJ2-2	TRBD1	CATSPRTGDPHTGELFF	TGTGCCACCAGCCCACGGACAGGGGACCCCCACACCGGGGAGCTGTTTTTT
TRBV20-1	many	TRBJ1-1	TRBD1	CSAKQGRDTEAFF	TGCAGTGCAAAACAGGGGAGGGACACTGAAGCTTTCTTT
TRBV20-1	many	TRBJ1-6	NA	CSARDGGNSPLHF	TGCAGTGCTAGAGATGGCGGGAATTCACCCCTCCACTTT
TRBV7-3	NA	TRBJ2-2	NA	CASRGGTVNTGELFF	TGTGCCAGCCGAGGCGGGACTGTCAACACCGGGGAGCTGTTTTTT
TRBV2	many	TRBJ2-7	TRBD2	CAGGDRSYEQYF	TGTGCCGGGGGGGACCGCTCCTACGAGCAGTACTTC
TRBV7-8	few	TRBJ2-7	TRBD1	CASSKTTGAEQYF	TGTGCCAGCAGCAAAACTACAGGGGCCGAGCAGTACTTC
TRBV7-8	NA	TRBJ1-5	NA	CASSPHRGTRVGETQHF	TGTGCCAGCAGCCCCCACCGGGGGACTAGGGTAGGAGAGACCCAGCATTTT